Listed here are 11 T cell receptor beta chains from one sample, sequenced in a study of T cell repertoires in cytomegalovirus infection. For these receptors, no antigen is known. TCRdb processed the reads anew with MiXCR; each CDR3 protein has one entry. The table lists some 350,000 distinct CDR3 sequences, 25% to 35% of them singletons, with approximately 20% in the top ten. Material: cultured PBMCs, obtained from culture after CMV antigen stimulation. These TCRs come from a human donor in good health (CMV status not recorded). Some clones in this sample may be carry-over from other donors' samples.

This clonotype turned up a few times. The chain uses TRBV7-8 and TRBJ1-5; D is perhaps TRBD1 (5 bases). There are 16 residues in the CDR3. The V end was cut by 5 bases, the J end by 0 bases, with 14 bases between. Germline V gene sequence: CDR1 SGHVS, CDR2 FQNEAQ. The CDR3 reads CASSLEGLYSNQPQHF. Here the CDR3 DNA reads TGTGCCAGCAGCCTCGAGGGGCTTTATAGCAATCAGCCCCAGCATTTT.

This chain connects TRBV24-1 to TRBJ1-5; a possible D gene is TRBD1 (5 bases). The V gene's germline CDR1 is KGHDR and CDR2 SFDVKD. The CDR3 spans 13 residues. Trimming stripped 7 bases from V and 10 bases from J, with 16 bases between. The DNA of the CDR3 is TGTGCCACCAGCCCTACGGGGGGAGGACCCCAGCATTTT. It is translated as CATSPTGGGPQHF.

This clonotype came up a few times. The V and J genes are TRBV4-2 and TRBJ2-2; 15 bases are shared with TRBD2. J was trimmed by 5 bases and V by 0 bases; bases with no gene match: 16. The germline CDR1 and CDR2 sequences are LGHNA and YNFKEQ. The CDR3 contains 22 residues. The CDR3 here is CASSQDFRTSGRAASETGELFF. The CDR3, as DNA: TGTGCCAGCAGCCAAGATTTCCGGACTAGCGGGAGGGCCGCATCGGAGACCGGGGAGCTGTTTTTT.

The chain uses TRBV5-4 and TRBJ2-2; either TRBD1 or TRBD2 may fit D (5 bases each). In germline, CDR1 is SGHNT, CDR2 YYREEE (reference sequence). Trimming cost V 4 bases and J 2 bases, with 15 bases left between them. The CDR3 loop spans 16 amino acids. CDR3 amino acids: CASSPPGGLNTGELFF. As DNA, the CDR3 is TGTGCCAGCAGCCCCCCTGGGGGATTAAACACCGGGGAGCTGTTTTTT.

The rearrangement uses TRBV11-3 and TRBJ2-3; a weak D match, TRBD1 (6 bases). Trimming cost V 3 bases and J 4 bases, with 11 bases left between them. The CDR3 is 14 amino acids. Germline CDR1 and CDR2: SGHNT and YENEEA. CDR3 residues: CASSFGRGPDTQYF. The CDR3, as DNA: TGTGCCAGCAGCTTCGGCAGGGGTCCAGATACGCAGTATTTT. The entire variable domain, with the rest obtained from reference TRBV11-3 and TRBJ2-3, is as follows: EAGVVQSPRYKIIEKKQPVAFWCNPISGHNTLYWYLQNLGQGPELLIRYENEEAVDDSQLPKDRFSAERLKGVDSTLKIQPAELGDSAVYLCASSFGRGPDTQYFGPGTRLTVL.

This chain connects TRBV6-1 to TRBJ2-2; 8 bases are shared with TRBD1. With 6 bases clipped from V and 1 base from J, the junction kept 7 bases outside the gene matches. Germline CDR1 MNHNS, CDR2 SASEGT. The CDR3 sequence is 16 residues long. CDR3 in amino acids: CASSWTGPLNTGELFF. CDR3 DNA sequence: TGTGCCAGCAGCTGGACAGGGCCCCTGAACACCGGGGAGCTGTTTTTT.

This clonotype has at least ten counts. This sequence joins TRBV3-1 and TRBJ1-2; 8 positions match TRBD1. Trimming cost V 4 bases and J 6 bases; bases outside gene matches: 10. The length of the CDR3 is 15 residues. The germline V gene encodes CDR1 LGHDT and CDR2 YNNKEL (reference sequence). Here the CDR3 reads CASSPQGAGRDGYTF. The CDR3 nucleotides are TGTGCCAGCAGCCCGCAGGGGGCAGGCAGGGATGGCTACACCTTC.

V is TRBV5-1 and J is TRBJ2-1; tentatively, D is TRBD2 (6 bases). CDR1 and CDR2 (germline): SGHRS, YFSETQ. CDR3 length: 15 amino acids. The V gene lost 4 bases and the J gene lost 0 bases, with 11 bases spanning the gap. CDR3 bases: TGCGCCAGCAGCCGACTAGTGACCTCCTACAATGAGCAGTTCTTC. As protein: CASSRLVTSYNEQFF.

This clonotype has only a few counts. This chain joins TRBV7-9 and TRBJ1-1; 8 bases are shared with TRBD1. This CDR3 has 17 residues. Trimming removed 5 bases from V and 0 bases from J; junction bases left unmatched: 11. The germline V gene has CDR1 SEHNR and CDR2 FQNEAQ (reference sequence). CDR3 nucleotide sequence: TGTGCCAGCAGCCCCCGACAGGGGAGTCAGGTGAACACTGAAGCTTTCTTT. As protein: CASSPRQGSQVNTEAFF.

This clonotype was seen once. The chain employs TRBV14 and TRBJ2-3; TRBD2 matches at 9 bases. This CDR3 contains 14 residues. V lost 4 bases to trimming and J lost 5 bases; unmatched junction nucleotides: 4. Per germline, CDR1 SGHDN and CDR2 FVKESK. CDR3 in amino acids: CASSRAGGQDTQYF. As DNA, the CDR3 is TGTGCCAGCAGCCGGGCGGGGGGGCAAGATACGCAGTATTTT.

The V gene is TRBV5-5, the J gene TRBJ1-2; D call uncertain. The CDR3 extends over 13 amino acids. The germline CDR1 and CDR2 sequences are SGHKS and YYEKEE (reference sequence). V gave up 4 bases and J gave up 6 bases, with 13 bases separating them. The CDR3 sequence: CASSPTGVNGYTF. The CDR3, as DNA: TGTGCCAGCAGCCCGACTGGCGTTAATGGCTACACCTTC.